This T cell receptor (beta chain) was recovered during a study of T cell responses to AZD1222 COVID-19 vaccine. Study summary: The study pooled second doses at about 4 or about 12 weeks. Study results and limitations: Most donors were white British, females outnumbered males, and clonal diversity was possibly underestimated. Receipt of two AZD1222 doses was followed by a rise in Spike-specific TCR breadth and depth.

Method: immunoSEQ multiplex PCR; TCRdb's copy keeps in-frame clones and lacks some. Here the sample spans 90,000 to 95,000 clones, over 80% being singletons. V shed 0 bases and J shed 2 bases, with 9 bases lying between them. Germline values: CDR1 SGHRS, CDR2 YFSETQ. There are 14 residues in the CDR3. As to this clone: Its antigen is not identified.

The chain joins TRBV5-1 to TRBJ2-7; TRBD1 might be the D (5 bases). The source of this sequence is an adult in good health. The specimen was peripheral blood, collected on day 0 of AZD1222 vaccination. The chain's CDR3 is CASSLDQGPYEQYF. CDR3 nucleotides: TGCGCCAGCAGCTTGGATCAGGGTCCCTACGAGCAGTACTTC. Based on the CDR3 plus reference TRBV5-1 and TRBJ2-7, the full variable domain is KAGVTQTPRYLIKTRGQQVTLSCSPISGHRSVSWYQQTPGQGLQFLFEYFSETQRNKGNFPGRFSGRQFSNSRSEMNVSTLELGDSALYLCASSLDQGPYEQYFGPGTRLTVT.